The source of this TCR beta chain is a study of cytomegalovirus exposure and HLA in healthy donors. About the research overall: Both the approximately 120 validation repertoires and the 550 to 750 first-cohort repertoires used the same platform, as reported by a later analysis. Findings of the study overall: According to a subsequent analysis, TCR clusters from the first cohort were inclined to appear together in the roughly 120 validation repertoires. Most TCR sequences were seen very rarely across donors, but some public TCRs occurred in many.

Remarks on this clone: The antigen is undetermined.

Separate from the 666-subject first cohort was the roughly 130-subject validation cohort, to which the donors belonged. Germline V gene sequence: CDR1 SGDLS, CDR2 YYNGEE. J gave up 3 bases and V 0 bases, and 6 bases lay outside the gene matches. This CDR3 region has 16 residues. The protocol was immunoSEQ multiplex PCR, while the TCRdb copy is restricted to in-frame clones and leaves out a portion. The data contain about 330,000 clones, roughly 85% of them singletons. The sequencing input was PBMCs. The receptor was isolated from a woman between 18 and 30 years old in good health and CMV-seronegative. The gene calls are TRBV9 and TRBJ2-7; 10 nucleotides line up with TRBD2. CDR3 DNA sequence: TGTGCCAGCAGCGTAGACCCTAGCGGGAGTATCTACGAGCAGTACTTC. Residues: CASSVDPSGSIYEQYF.